Shown below are 28 T cell receptor beta chains from a single sample sequenced in a study of response to subunit inactivated influenza vaccine. TCRdb ran MiXCR on the RT-PCR reads and lists one entry per CDR3 protein. The sample holds roughly 500,000 distinct CDR3 sequences; approximately 24% are singletons and the top ten take approximately 2%. The specimen comprised CD4+ T cells sorted from PBMCs, sampled roughly 5 days after vaccination. Receptors were obtained from a man aged 50 to 60 who received an inactivated influenza vaccine.

The chain joins TRBV12-3 or TRBV12-4 to TRBJ1-6, with D tentatively TRBD1 (6 bases). The V end was cut by 6 bases, the J end by 0 bases, with 12 bases between. The CDR3 runs to 16 residues. This CDR3 reads CASSPDRSSYNSPLHF. The DNA of the CDR3 is TGTGCCAGCAGCCCCGACAGGAGCTCCTATAATTCACCCCTCCACTTT.

This clonotype was found a few times. This chain uses TRBV11-2 with TRBJ2-7; 10 bases line up with TRBD2. V dropped 5 bases and J dropped 0; count of bases not matched to a gene: 19. The germline CDR1 and CDR2 sequences are SGHAT and FQNNGV. The CDR3 has 20 residues. CDR3 region: CASSTTGRTSGAQSSYEQYF. DNA of the CDR3: TGTGCCAGCAGCACCACGGGGAGGACTAGCGGCGCTCAGAGCTCCTACGAGCAGTACTTC.

The count of this clonotype is one. The chain carries TRBV5-8 and TRBJ2-2; perhaps TRBD1 as D (5 bases). This CDR3 spans 14 amino acids. V lost 0 bases, J lost 7 bases, and 10 bases lay in between. Germline V gene lookup returns CDR1 SGHTS and CDR2 YDEGEE. The CDR3 region is CASSLGQPYGELFF. The CDR3 DNA is TGTGCCAGCAGCTTGGGACAGCCTTACGGGGAGCTGTTTTTT.

The chain carries TRBV11-2 and TRBJ1-5; D might be TRBD1 (6 bases). Germline V gene sequence: CDR1 SGHAT, CDR2 FQNNGV. This CDR3 has 13 residues. Trimming shortened V by 5 bases and J by 6 bases, and 11 bases separated the two germline ends. The chain's CDR3 is CASSTRRGQPQHF. The CDR3 DNA follows: TGTGCCAGCAGCACTCGCAGGGGTCAGCCCCAGCATTTT.

The chain recombines TRBV7-2 with TRBJ2-1; no clear D gene. From germline, CDR1 is SGHTA and CDR2 FQGNSA. This CDR3 spans 14 amino acids. Trimming shortened V by 1 base and J by 8 bases, and 12 bases separated the two germline ends. The CDR3 region has the DNA TGTGCCAGCAGCTTAGTTCCGCGGATGTATGAGCAGTTCTTC. Amino acid sequence: CASSLVPRMYEQFF.

This clonotype was seen a few times. The V gene is TRBV20-1, the J gene TRBJ2-5; tentatively, D is TRBD2 (6 bases). The germline V and J ends were trimmed by 3 bases and 4 bases, with 18 bases remaining between them. The CDR3 length is 15 residues. Germline V CDR1 and CDR2: DFQATT, SNEGSKA (reference sequence). The CDR3 spells CSASAHTGGLETQYF. The CDR3 DNA follows: TGCAGTGCTAGCGCACACACCGGGGGTTTAGAGACCCAGTACTTC.

CDR3 protein: CATSGSISYNEQFF. The CDR3 DNA is TGTGCCACCAGCGGTAGCATCTCCTACAATGAGCAGTTCTTC. The chain carries TRBV15 and TRBJ2-1; D call uncertain. The CDR3 sequence is 14 residues long. CDR1 is LNHNV and CDR2 is YYDKDF in the germline V gene (reference sequence). V lost 5 bases and J lost 0, with 8 bases in between.

There are many counts of this clonotype. The V gene is TRBV12-3 or TRBV12-4, the J gene TRBJ2-1; D uncertain. This CDR3 is 15 amino acids long. V lost 6 bases to trimming and J lost 0 bases, with 12 bases between them. CDR3 amino acids: CASRPYRYSYNEQFF. CDR3 sequence (DNA): TGTGCCAGCAGACCCTACAGATACTCCTACAATGAGCAGTTCTTC.

The chain has TRBV10-1 and TRBJ2-2, with TRBD2 matching over 7 bases. There are 15 residues in the CDR3. Germline V gene data show CDR1 as WNHNN and CDR2 as SYGVQD (reference sequence). Trimming at V came to 3 bases and at J to 5 bases, leaving 6 bases not matched to a gene. The DNA of the CDR3 is TGCGCCAGCAGTGATCTCGCGGGGGAAACCGGGGAGCTGTTTTTT. Its protein is CASSDLAGETGELFF.

This sequence joins TRBV5-1 and TRBJ1-1; 8 bases fit TRBD1. There are 15 residues in the CDR3. V lost 4 bases and J lost 0; bases outside the gene matches: 5. Germline values: CDR1 SGHRS, CDR2 YFSETQ. The CDR3 DNA reads TGCGCCAGCAGCCAGGGGGCATATTTGAACACTGAAGCTTTCTTT. It translates to CASSQGAYLNTEAFF.

V and J are TRBV7-3 and TRBJ2-3, with a possible D match to TRBD2 (6 bases). The germline V gene encodes CDR1 SGHTA and CDR2 FQGTGA. The CDR3 has 16 residues. The V end lost 2 bases, the J end lost 4 bases, and 16 bases lay between the germline ends. CDR3 nucleotides: TGTGCCAGCAGCTTATTTGGCGGCGGGAACTCAGATACGCAGTATTTT. The encoded protein is CASSLFGGGNSDTQYF.

This clonotype came up a few times. The rearrangement uses TRBV4-2 and TRBJ2-1; D may be TRBD2 (6 bases). The CDR3 contains 15 residues. Trimming stripped 0 bases from V and 8 bases from J, with 14 bases between. Germline CDR1 is LGHNA and CDR2 is YNFKEQ. The CDR3 loop is CASSQDFSLAYEQFF. The CDR3 coding sequence is TGTGCCAGCAGCCAAGATTTTTCACTAGCCTATGAGCAGTTCTTC.

This clonotype was detected a few times. The CDR3 nucleotides read TGTGCCAGCAGCCCTTCACCGGGACTAGCCAGCACAGATACGCAGTATTTT. Amino acids: CASSPSPGLASTDTQYF. The chain employs TRBV12-3 or TRBV12-4 and TRBJ2-3; 9 nucleotides align to TRBD2. J lost 0 bases, V lost 6 bases, and 10 bases had no gene match. The CDR3 covers 17 residues.

This clonotype came up a few times. The chain has TRBV6-5 and TRBJ2-3; tentative D call: TRBD1 (6 bases). The germline V gene has CDR1 MNHEY and CDR2 SVGAGI. The CDR3 is 14 amino acids. V was cut by 5 bases and J by 4 bases, with 13 bases left in between. The CDR3 nucleotides read TGTGCCAGCAGTAACCGGGACACCGCAGATACGCAGTATTTT. The encoded protein is CASSNRDTADTQYF.

The rearrangement links TRBV25-1 to TRBJ1-3; no clear D. Germline-derived CDR1 and CDR2 are MGHDK and SYGVNS. There are 13 residues in the CDR3. The ends were cut back, 4 bases at V and 0 bases at J, with 4 bases in the middle. The CDR3 sequence: CASSGGSGNTIYF. CDR3 in DNA: TGTGCCAGCAGTGGAGGCTCTGGAAACACCATATATTTT.

The chain is built from TRBV6-5 and TRBJ1-1, with 7 nucleotides matching TRBD1. CDR3 length: 12 amino acids. CDR1 MNHEY and CDR2 SVGAGI come from the germline V gene. V shed 8 bases and J 3 bases; nucleotides not matched to a gene: 3. CDR3 protein: CASEGAHTEAFF. The CDR3 region has the DNA TGTGCCAGCGAGGGGGCACACACTGAAGCTTTCTTT.

This clonotype was recorded a few times. The CDR3 sequence: CASSREQFNEKLFF. In nucleotides, the CDR3 is TGTGCCAGCAGCCGAGAACAGTTCAATGAAAAACTGTTTTTT. This chain connects TRBV5-6 to TRBJ1-4; no firm D call. This CDR3 is built from 14 residues. Germline CDR1 reads SGHDT; CDR2 reads YYEEEE. V lost 4 bases and J 5 bases, leaving 12 bases between the germline ends.

The chain recombines TRBV7-2 with TRBJ1-3, with D perhaps TRBD1 (5 bases). The CDR3 has 14 residues. The V gene's germline CDR1 is SGHTA and CDR2 FQGNSA. The V and J ends lost 5 bases and 7 bases respectively, with 15 bases between them. The CDR3 reads CASSIGGISNTIYF. In DNA form, the CDR3 reads TGTGCCAGCAGCATTGGGGGGATTAGTAACACCATATATTTT.

This clonotype came up a few times. The J gene is TRBJ2-3, the V gene TRBV6-4; the D gene is possibly TRBD1 (6 bases). V dropped 11 bases and J dropped 0 bases, with 24 bases sitting between them. The V gene's germline CDR1 is MRHNA and CDR2 SNTAGT. CDR3 size: 17 residues. The CDR3 DNA is TGTGCCTACGGGGCAGGGGAACAGCGGTCTAGCACAGATACGCAGTATTTT. Encoded protein: CAYGAGEQRSSTDTQYF.

The gene calls are TRBV6-2 or TRBV6-3 and TRBJ2-1; D ambiguous. Germline CDR1 MNHEY, CDR2 SVGEGT. The length of the CDR3 is 14 residues. Trimming cost V 6 bases and J 5 bases, with 14 bases left between them. CDR3 in DNA: TGTGCCAGCAGCGAGTTATGGGGAAACAATGAGCAGTTCTTC. Translation: CASSELWGNNEQFF.

This chain links TRBV15 with TRBJ2-1; TRBD2 matches 7 bases. This CDR3 has 11 amino acids. V dropped 5 bases and J dropped 8; count of bases not matched to a gene: 0. Germline assignment: CDR1 LNHNV and CDR2 YYDKDF (reference sequence). The CDR3 bases are TGTGCCACCAGCCGGGGGGATGAGCAGTTCTTC. Translation: CATSRGDEQFF.

This clonotype occurred a few times. The chain recombines TRBV12-3 or TRBV12-4 with TRBJ2-7; D may be TRBD1 (5 bases). The V gene lost 2 bases and the J gene lost 3 bases, with 11 bases spanning the gap. This CDR3 is built from 14 residues. CDR3 sequence reads: CASSLRGIHYEQYF. The CDR3, as DNA: TGTGCCAGCAGTTTAAGGGGAATCCACTACGAGCAGTACTTC.

V and J are TRBV25-1 and TRBJ2-1; 9 bases match TRBD1. The germline CDR1 and CDR2 sequences are MGHDK and SYGVNS. CDR3 length equals 14 residues. Trimming cost V 5 bases and J 13 bases; bases outside gene matches: 12. The CDR3 region is CASSREDRGPPQFF. The CDR3 DNA follows: TGTGCCAGCAGTAGAGAGGACAGGGGACCACCCCAGTTCTTC.

This clonotype has only one observation. This sequence joins TRBV6-2 or TRBV6-3 and TRBJ1-5; TRBD1 aligns across 7 bases. Germline CDR1 reads MNHEY; CDR2 reads SVGEGT. The CDR3 runs to 15 residues. The J segment lost 1 base and the V segment lost 5 bases, leaving 5 bases of the junction unmatched. The CDR3 bases are TGTGCCAGCAGTCCCCAGGGGGTAAGCAATCAGCCCCAGCATTTT. Protein sequence: CASSPQGVSNQPQHF.

J is TRBJ2-1 and V is TRBV6-5, with D possibly matching TRBD1 (6 bases). CDR1 and CDR2 from the germline V gene are MNHEY and SVGAGI. Trimming left V 4 bases short and J 3 bases short, with 10 bases between. The CDR3 has 14 amino acids. CDR3 loop: CASSFRGDYNEQFF. In DNA, the CDR3 is TGTGCCAGCAGTTTCAGGGGTGACTACAATGAGCAGTTCTTC.

J is TRBJ2-5 and V is TRBV5-6; 7 nucleotides match TRBD2. The V gene end was trimmed by 6 bases and the J gene end by 5 bases; junction bases not matched to a gene: 7. Germline V gives CDR1 SGHDT, CDR2 YYEEEE. The CDR3 length is 13 residues. In nucleotides, the CDR3 is TGTGCCAGCATCCGGACTAGGGATGAGACCCAGTACTTC. Its translation is CASIRTRDETQYF. Based on the CDR3 plus reference TRBV5-6 and TRBJ2-5, the full variable domain is DAGVTQSPTHLIKTRGQQVTLRCSPKSGHDTVSWYQQALGQGPQFIFQYYEEEERQRGNFPDRFSGHQFPNYSSELNVNALLLGDSALYLCASIRTRDETQYFGPGTRLLVL.

The sample holds many counts of this clonotype. The V and J genes are TRBV10-3 and TRBJ1-1; D possibly corresponds to TRBD1 (6 bases). V was shortened by 2 bases and J by 6 bases, with 13 bases between the two germline ends. Germline values: CDR1 ENHRY, CDR2 SYGVKD. The CDR3 contains 14 residues. The CDR3, as DNA: TGTGCCATCAGTGAGGCCAGGGGAAGCGCTGAAGCTTTCTTT. It encodes CAISEARGSAEAFF.

V usage is TRBV7-2 and J usage is TRBJ2-7, with D perhaps TRBD2 (5 bases). CDR3 size: 14 residues. Deletions cut 1 base from V and 4 bases from J, with 11 bases between. The germline V gene encodes CDR1 SGHTA and CDR2 FQGNSA. The CDR3 loop reads CASSLGGQEYEQYF. The CDR3 DNA follows: TGTGCCAGCAGCTTAGGAGGGCAGGAATACGAGCAGTACTTC.